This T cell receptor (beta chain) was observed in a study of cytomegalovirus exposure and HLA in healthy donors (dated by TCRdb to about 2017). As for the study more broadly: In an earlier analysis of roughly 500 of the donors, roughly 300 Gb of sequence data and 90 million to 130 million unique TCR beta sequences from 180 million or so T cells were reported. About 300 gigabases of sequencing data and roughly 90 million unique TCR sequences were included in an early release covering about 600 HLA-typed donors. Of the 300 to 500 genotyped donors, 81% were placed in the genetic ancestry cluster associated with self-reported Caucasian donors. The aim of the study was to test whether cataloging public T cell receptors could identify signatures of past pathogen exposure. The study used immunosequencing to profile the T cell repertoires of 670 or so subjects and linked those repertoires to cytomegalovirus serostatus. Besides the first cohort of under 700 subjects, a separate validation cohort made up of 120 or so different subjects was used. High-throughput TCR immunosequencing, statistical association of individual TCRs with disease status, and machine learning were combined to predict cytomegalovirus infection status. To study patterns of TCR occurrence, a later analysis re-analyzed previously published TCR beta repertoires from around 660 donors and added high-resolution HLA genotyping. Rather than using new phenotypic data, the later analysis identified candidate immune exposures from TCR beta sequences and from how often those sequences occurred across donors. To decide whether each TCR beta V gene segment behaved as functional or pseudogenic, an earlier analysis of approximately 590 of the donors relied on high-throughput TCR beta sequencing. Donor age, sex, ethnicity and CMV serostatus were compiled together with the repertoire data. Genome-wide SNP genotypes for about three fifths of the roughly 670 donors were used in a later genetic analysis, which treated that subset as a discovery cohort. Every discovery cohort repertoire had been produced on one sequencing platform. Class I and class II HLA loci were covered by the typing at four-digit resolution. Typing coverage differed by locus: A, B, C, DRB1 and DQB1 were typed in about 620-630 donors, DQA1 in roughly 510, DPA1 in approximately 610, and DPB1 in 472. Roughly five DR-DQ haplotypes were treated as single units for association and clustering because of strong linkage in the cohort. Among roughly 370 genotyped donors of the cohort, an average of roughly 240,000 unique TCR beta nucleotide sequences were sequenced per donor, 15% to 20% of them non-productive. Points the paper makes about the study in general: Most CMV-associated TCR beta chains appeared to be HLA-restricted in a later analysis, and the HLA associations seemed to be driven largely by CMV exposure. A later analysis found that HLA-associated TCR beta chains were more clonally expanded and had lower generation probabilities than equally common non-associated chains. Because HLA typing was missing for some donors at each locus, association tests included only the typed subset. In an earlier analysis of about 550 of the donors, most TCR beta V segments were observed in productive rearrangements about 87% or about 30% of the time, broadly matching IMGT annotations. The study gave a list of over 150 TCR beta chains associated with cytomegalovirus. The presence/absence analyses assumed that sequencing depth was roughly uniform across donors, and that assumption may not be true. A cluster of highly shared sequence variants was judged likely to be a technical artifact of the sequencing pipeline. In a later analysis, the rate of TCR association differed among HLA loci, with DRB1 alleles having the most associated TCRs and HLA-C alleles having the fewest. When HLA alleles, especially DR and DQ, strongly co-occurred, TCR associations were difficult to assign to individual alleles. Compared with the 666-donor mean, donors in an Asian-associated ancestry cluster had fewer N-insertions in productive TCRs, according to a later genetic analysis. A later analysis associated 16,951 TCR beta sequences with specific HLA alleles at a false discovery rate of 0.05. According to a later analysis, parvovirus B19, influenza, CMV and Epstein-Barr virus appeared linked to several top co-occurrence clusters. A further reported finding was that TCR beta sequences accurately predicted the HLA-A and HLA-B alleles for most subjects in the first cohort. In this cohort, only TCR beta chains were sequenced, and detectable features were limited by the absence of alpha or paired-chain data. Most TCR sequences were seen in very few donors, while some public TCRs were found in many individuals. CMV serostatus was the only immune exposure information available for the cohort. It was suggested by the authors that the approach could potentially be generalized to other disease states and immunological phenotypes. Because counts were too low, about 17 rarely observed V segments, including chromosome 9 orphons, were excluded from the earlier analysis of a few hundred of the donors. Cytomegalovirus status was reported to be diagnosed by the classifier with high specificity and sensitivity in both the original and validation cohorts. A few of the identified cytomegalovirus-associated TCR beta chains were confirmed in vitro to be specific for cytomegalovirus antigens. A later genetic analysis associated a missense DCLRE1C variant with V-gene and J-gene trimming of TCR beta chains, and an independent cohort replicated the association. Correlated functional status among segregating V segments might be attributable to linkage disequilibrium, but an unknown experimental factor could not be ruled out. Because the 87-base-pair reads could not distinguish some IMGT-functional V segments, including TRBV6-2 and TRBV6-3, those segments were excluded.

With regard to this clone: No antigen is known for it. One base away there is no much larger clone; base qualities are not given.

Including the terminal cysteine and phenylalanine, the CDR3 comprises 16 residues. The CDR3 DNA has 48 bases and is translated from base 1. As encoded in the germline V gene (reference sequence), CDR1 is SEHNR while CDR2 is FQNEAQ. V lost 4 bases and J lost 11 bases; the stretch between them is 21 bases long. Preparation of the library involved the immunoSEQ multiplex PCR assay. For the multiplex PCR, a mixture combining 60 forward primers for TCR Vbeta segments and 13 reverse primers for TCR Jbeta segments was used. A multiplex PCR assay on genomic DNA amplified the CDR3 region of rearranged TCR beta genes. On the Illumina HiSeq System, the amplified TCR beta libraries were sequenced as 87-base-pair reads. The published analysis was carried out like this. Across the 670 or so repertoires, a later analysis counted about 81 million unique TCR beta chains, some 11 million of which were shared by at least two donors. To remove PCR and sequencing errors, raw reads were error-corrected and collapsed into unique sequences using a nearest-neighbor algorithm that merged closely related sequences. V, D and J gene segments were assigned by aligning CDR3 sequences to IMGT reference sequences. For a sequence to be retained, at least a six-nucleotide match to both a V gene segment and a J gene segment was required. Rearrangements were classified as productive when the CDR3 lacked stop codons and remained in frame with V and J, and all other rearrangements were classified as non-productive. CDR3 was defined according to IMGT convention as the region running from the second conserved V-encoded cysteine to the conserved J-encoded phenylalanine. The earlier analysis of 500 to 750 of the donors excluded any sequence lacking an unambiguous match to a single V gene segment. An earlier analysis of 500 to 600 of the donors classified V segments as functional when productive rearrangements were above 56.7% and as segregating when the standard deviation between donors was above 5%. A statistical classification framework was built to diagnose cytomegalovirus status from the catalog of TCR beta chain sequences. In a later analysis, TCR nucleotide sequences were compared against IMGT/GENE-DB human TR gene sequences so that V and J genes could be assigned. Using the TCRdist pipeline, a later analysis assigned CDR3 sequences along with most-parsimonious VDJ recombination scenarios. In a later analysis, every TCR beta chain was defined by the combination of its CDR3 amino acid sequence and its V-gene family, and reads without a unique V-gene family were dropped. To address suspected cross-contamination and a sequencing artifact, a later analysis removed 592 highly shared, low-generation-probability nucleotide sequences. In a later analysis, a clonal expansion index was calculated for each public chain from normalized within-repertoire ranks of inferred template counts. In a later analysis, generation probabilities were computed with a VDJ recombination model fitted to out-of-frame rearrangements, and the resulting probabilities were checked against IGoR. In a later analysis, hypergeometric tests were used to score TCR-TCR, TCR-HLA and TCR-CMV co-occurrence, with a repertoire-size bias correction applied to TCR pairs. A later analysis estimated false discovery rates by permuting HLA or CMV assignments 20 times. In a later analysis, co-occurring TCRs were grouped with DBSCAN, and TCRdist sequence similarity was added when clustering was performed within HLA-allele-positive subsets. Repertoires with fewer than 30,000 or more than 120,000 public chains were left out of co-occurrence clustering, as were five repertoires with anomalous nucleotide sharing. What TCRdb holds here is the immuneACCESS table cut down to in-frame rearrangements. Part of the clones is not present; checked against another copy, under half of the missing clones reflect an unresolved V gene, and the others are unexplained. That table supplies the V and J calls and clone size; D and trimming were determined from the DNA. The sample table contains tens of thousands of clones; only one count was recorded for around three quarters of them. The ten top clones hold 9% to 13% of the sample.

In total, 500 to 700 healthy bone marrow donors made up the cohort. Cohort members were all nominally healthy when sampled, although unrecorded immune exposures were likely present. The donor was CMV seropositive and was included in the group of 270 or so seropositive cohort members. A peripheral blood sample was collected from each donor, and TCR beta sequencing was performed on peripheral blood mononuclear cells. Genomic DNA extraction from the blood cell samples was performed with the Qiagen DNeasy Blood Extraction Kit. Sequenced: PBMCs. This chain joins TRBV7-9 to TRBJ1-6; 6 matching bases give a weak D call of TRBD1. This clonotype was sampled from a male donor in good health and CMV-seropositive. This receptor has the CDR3 CASSSNNRVTRTPLHF. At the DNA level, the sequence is TGTGCCAGCAGCTCCAATAACAGGGTAACAAGGACACCCCTCCACTTT.